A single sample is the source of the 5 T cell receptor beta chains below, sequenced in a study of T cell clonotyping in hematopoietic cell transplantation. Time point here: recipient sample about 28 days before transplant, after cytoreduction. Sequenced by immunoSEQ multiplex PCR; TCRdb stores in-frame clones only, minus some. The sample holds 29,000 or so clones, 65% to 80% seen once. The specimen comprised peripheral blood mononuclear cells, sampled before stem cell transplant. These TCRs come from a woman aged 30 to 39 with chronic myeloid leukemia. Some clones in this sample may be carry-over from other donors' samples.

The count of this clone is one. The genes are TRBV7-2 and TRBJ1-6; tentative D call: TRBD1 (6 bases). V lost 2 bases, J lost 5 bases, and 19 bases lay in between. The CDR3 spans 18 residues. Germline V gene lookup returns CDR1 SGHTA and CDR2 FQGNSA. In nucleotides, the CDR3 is TGTGCCAGCAGCTTATGGCGGGGGCGGGGTTTTAATAATTCACCCCTCCACTTT. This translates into CASSLWRGRGFNNSPLHF.

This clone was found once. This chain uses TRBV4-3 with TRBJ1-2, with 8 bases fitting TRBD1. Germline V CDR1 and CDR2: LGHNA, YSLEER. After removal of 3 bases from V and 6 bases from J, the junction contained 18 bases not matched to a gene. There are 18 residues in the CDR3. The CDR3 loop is CASSQAPRAGQVGNGYTF. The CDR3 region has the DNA TGCGCCAGCAGCCAGGCCCCTCGGGCGGGACAGGTTGGAAATGGCTACACCTTC.

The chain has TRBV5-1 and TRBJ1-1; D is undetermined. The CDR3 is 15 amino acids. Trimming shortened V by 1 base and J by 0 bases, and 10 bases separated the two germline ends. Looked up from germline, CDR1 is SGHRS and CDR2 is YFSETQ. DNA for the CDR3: TGCGCCAGCAGCTTGTATACCGACGTGAACACTGAAGCTTTCTTT. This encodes CASSLYTDVNTEAFF.

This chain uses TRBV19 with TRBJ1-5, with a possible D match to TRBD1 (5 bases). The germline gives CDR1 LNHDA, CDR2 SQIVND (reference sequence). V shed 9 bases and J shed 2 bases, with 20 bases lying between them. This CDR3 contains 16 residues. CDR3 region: CASTAGGTLGNQPQHF. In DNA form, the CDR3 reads TGTGCCAGCACCGCCGGGGGGACCCTCGGCAATCAGCCCCAGCATTTT.

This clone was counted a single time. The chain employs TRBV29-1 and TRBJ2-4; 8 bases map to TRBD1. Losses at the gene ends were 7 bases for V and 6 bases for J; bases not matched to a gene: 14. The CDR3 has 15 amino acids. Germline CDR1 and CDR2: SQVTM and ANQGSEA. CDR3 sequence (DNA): TGCAGCGCCCGTGGTGGACAGGGACGGATAAACATTCAGTACTTC. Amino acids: CSARGGQGRINIQYF. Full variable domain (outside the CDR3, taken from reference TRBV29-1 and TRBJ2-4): SAVISQKPSRDICQRGTSLTIQCQVDSQVTMMFWYRQQPGQSLTLIATANQGSEATYESGFVIDKFPISRPNLTFSTLTVSNMSPEDSSIYLCSARGGQGRINIQYFGAGTRLSVL.